The present T cell receptor (beta chain) was sequenced within a study of CD8+CD57+ T cells in acquired aplastic anemia. The V and J ends lost 3 bases and 2 bases respectively, with 7 bases between them. The length of the CDR3 is 14 residues. The germline gives CDR1 MDHEN, CDR2 SYDVKM. The authors sequenced patients whose flow cytometry had shown CD8+CD57+ cell expansion. Genomic DNA constituted the template upon which TCR beta VDJ and CDR3 profiling was performed. MiXCR, run by TCRdb on the reads, gives a single entry per CDR3 protein. The table shows 120,000 or so distinct CDR3 sequences, with over 30% occurring only once.

V is TRBV28 and J is TRBJ2-2; D call uncertain. Sequencing was carried out using sorted CD4+, CD8+, or CD8+CD57+ T cells (not recorded which) from PBMCs. This clonotype was sampled from a human donor with aplastic anemia. The CDR3 nucleotides are TGTGCCAGCAGTTTTCGGCACAACACCGGGGAGCTGTTTTTT. The encoded protein is CASSFRHNTGELFF.